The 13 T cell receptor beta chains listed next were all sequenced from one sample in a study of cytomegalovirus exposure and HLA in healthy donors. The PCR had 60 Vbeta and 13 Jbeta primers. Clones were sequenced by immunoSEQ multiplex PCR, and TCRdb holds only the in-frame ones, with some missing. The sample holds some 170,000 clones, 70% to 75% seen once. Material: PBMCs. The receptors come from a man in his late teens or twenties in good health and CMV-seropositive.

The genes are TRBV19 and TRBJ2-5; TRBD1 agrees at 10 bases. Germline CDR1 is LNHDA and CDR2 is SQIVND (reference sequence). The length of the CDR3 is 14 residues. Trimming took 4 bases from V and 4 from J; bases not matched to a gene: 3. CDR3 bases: TGTGCCAGTAGTACCGGGACAGGGGTAGAGACCCAGTACTTC. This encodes CASSTGTGVETQYF.

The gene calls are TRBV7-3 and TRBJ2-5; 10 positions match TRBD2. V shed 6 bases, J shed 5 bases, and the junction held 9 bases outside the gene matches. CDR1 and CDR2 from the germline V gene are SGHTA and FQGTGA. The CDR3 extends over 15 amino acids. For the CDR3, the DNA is TGTGCCAGCAGTCCTAAACTAGCGGGGCTCGAGACCCAGTACTTC. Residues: CASSPKLAGLETQYF.

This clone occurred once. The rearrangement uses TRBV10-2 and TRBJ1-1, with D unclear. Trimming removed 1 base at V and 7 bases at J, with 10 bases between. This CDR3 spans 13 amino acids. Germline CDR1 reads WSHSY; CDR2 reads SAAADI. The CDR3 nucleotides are TGCGCCAGCAGTGAGTACGTATCGGGTGAAGCTTTCTTT. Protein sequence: CASSEYVSGEAFF.

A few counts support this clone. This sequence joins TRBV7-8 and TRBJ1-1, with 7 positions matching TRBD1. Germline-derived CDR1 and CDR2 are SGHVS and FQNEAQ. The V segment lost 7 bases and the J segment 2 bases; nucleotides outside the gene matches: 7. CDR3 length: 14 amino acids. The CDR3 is CASTPRQGNTEAFF. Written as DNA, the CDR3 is TGTGCCAGCACCCCGAGACAGGGTAACACTGAAGCTTTCTTT.

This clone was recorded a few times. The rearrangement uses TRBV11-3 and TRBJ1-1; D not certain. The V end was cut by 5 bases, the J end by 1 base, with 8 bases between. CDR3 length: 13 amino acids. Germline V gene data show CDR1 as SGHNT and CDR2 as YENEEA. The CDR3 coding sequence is TGTGCCAGCAGCGTTGAGGGGAACACTGAAGCTTTCTTT. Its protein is CASSVEGNTEAFF.

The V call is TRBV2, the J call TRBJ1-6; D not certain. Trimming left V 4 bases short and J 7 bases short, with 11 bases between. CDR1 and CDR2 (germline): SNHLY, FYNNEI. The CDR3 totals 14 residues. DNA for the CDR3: TGTGCCAGCAGTGTTTCAGATTTAAATTCACCCCTCCACTTT. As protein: CASSVSDLNSPLHF.

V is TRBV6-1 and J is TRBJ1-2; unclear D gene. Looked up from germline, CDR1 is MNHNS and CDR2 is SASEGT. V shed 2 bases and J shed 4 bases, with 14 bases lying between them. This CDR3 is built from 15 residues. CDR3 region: CASSELPGEGYGYTF. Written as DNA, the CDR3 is TGTGCCAGCAGTGAATTACCCGGTGAGGGCTATGGCTACACCTTC.

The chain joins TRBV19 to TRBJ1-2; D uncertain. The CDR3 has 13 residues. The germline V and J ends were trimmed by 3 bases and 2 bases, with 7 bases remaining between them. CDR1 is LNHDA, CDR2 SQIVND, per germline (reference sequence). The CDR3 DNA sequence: TGTGCCAGTAGTATGTTTAGAAACTATGGCTACACCTTC. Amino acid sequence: CASSMFRNYGYTF.

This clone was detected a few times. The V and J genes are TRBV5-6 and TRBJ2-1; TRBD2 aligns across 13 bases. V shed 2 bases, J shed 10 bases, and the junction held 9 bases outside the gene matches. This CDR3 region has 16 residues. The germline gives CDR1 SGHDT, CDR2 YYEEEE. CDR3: CASSFRLAGGDREQFF. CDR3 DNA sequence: TGTGCCAGCAGCTTCCGACTAGCGGGGGGCGACCGGGAGCAGTTCTTC. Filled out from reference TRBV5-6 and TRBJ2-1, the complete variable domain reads DAGVTQSPTHLIKTRGQQVTLRCSPKSGHDTVSWYQQALGQGPQFIFQYYEEEERQRGNFPDRFSGHQFPNYSSELNVNALLLGDSALYLCASSFRLAGGDREQFFGPGTRLTVL.

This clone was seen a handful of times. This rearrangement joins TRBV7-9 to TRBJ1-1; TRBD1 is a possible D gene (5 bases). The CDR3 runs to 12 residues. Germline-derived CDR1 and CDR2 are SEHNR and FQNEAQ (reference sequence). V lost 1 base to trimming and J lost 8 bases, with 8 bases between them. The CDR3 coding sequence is TGTGCCAGCAGCTTAGAGGGGAGGGAAGCTTTCTTT. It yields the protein CASSLEGREAFF.

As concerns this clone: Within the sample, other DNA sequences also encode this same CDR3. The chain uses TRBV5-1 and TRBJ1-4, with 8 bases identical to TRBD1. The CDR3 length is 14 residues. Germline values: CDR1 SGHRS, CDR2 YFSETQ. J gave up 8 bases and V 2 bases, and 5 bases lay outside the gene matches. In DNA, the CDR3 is TGCGCCAGCAGCTTAGGACAGGGTAGGGAAAAACTGTTTTTT. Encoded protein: CASSLGQGREKLFF.

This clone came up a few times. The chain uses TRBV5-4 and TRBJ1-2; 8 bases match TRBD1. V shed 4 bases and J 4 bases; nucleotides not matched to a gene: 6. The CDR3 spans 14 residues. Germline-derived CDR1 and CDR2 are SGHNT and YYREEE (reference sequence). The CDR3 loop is CASSTYDRGYGYTF. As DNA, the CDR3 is TGTGCCAGCAGCACTTACGACAGGGGCTATGGCTACACCTTC.

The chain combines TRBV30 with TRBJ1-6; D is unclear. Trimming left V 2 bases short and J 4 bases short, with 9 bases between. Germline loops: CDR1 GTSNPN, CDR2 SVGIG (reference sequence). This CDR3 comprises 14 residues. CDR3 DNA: TGTGCCTGGAGTCCAAAATTGTATAATTCACCCCTCCACTTT. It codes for CAWSPKLYNSPLHF.